This TCR beta chain was captured by sequencing in a study of Ad26.COV2.S vaccination and SARS-CoV-2 variants. Study-wide context: Among those in the COV1001 Ad26.COV2.S trial arm was the donor. In the study, Ad26.COV2.S was injected intramuscularly once, or twice 56 days apart.

Noted treatment: approximately 18 received Ad26.COV2.S at low or high dose, single or two shots; five or six received placebo; per-sample allocation not given. Sampling was done on day 63 after the first vaccine or placebo injection. Boston provided a donor who was an adult aged 18-55 years. TCRdb's table, derived via immunoSEQ multiplex PCR, lists solely in-frame clones and lacks some. The profile shows about 330,000 clones, about nine tenths of them singletons. This CDR3 region has 14 residues. Germline CDR1 SGHDT, CDR2 YYEEEE. V was shortened by 2 bases and J by 8 bases, with 15 bases between the two germline ends.

The chain combines TRBV5-6 with TRBJ2-3, with a possible D match to TRBD1 (8 bases). This specimen consisted of peripheral blood, obtained in a trial of Ad26.COV2.S vaccine versus placebo. The source of this sequence is a person between 18 and 65 years old who received the Ad26.COV2.S COVID-19 vaccine or a placebo. CDR3 residues: CASSFAGGGGTQYF. The CDR3 coding sequence is TGTGCCAGCAGCTTCGCAGGGGGCGGGGGTACGCAGTATTTT.